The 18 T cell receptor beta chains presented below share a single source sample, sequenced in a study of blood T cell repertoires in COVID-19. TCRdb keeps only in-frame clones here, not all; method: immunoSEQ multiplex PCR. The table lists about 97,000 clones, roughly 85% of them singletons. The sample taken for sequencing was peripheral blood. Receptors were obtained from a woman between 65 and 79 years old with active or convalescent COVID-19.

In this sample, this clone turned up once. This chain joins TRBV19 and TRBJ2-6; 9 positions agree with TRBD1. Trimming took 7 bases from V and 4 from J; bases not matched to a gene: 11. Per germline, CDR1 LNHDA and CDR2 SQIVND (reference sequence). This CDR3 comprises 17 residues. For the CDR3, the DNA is TGTGCCAGTAAAGGTGGGACAGGGATATTAGGGGCCAACGTCCTGACTTTC. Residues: CASKGGTGILGANVLTF.

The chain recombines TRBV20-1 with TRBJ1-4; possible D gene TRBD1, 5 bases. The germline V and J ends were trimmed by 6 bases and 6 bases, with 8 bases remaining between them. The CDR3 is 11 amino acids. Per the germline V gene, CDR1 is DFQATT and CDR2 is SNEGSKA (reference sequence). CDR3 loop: CSAGEDEKLFF. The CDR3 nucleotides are TGCAGTGCAGGGGAAGATGAAAAACTGTTTTTT.

The CDR3 loop reads CASTWRNTGELFF. CDR3 DNA sequence: TGTGCCAGTACGTGGAGAAACACCGGGGAGCTGTTTTTT. The chain carries TRBV19 and TRBJ2-2; D unresolved. The V end was cut by 7 bases, the J end by 2 bases, with 8 bases between. The length of the CDR3 is 13 residues. From germline, CDR1 is LNHDA and CDR2 SQIVND (reference sequence). The complete variable domain, with remaining parts taken from reference TRBV19 and TRBJ2-2, reads DGGITQSPKYLFRKEGQNVTLSCEQNLNHDAMYWYRQDPGQGLRLIYYSQIVNDFQKGDIAEGYSVSREKKESFPLTVTSAQKNPTAFYLCASTWRNTGELFFGEGSRLTVL.

The CDR3 DNA follows: TGTGCCAGCAGCCCATACTCGACAGGATACGAGCAGTACTTC. Translating it yields CASSPYSTGYEQYF. The chain recombines TRBV7-9 with TRBJ2-7; tentative D call: TRBD1 (6 bases). The length of the CDR3 is 14 residues. Germline values: CDR1 SEHNR, CDR2 FQNEAQ (reference sequence). Trimming took 5 bases from V and 4 from J, leaving 15 bases between them.

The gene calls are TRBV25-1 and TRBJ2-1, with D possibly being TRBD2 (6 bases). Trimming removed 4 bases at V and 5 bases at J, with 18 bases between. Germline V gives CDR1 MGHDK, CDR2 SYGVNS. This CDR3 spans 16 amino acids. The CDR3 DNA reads TGTGCCAGCAGTGCCAGCCGCTCTAGCGAAGACAATGAGCAGTTCTTC. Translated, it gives CASSASRSSEDNEQFF.

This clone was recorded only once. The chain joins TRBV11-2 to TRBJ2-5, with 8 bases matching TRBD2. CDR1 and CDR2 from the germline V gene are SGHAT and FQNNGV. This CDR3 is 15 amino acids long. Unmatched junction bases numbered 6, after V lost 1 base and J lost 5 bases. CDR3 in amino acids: CASSLGAGGKETQYF. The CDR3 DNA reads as TGTGCCAGCAGCTTAGGGGCGGGGGGCAAGGAGACCCAGTACTTC. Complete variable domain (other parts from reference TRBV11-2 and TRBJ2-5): EAGVAQSPRYKIIEKRQSVAFWCNPISGHATLYWYQQILGQGPKLLIQFQNNGVVDDSQLPKDRFSAERLKGVDSTLKIQPAKLEDSAVYLCASSLGAGGKETQYFGPGTRLLVL.

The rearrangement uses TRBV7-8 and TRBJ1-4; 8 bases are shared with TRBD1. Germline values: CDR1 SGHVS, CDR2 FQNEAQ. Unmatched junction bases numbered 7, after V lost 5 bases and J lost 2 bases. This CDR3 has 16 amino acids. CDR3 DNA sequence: TGTGCCAGCAGCAGTCTTCCAGGGGGCACTAATGAAAAACTGTTTTTT. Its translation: CASSSLPGGTNEKLFF.

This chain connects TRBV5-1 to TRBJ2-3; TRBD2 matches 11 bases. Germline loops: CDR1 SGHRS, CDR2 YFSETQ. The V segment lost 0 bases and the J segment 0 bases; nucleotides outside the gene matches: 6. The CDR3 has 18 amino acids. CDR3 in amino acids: CASSLGITSGGSTDTQYF. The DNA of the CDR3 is TGCGCCAGCAGCTTGGGGATTACTAGCGGGGGTAGCACAGATACGCAGTATTTT.

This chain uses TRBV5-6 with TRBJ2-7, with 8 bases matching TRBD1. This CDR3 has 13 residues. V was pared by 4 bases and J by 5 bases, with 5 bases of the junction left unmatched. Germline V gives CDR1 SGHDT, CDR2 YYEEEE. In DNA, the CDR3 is TGTGCCAGCAGCCGTGACAGGGGTGACGAGCAGTACTTC. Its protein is CASSRDRGDEQYF.

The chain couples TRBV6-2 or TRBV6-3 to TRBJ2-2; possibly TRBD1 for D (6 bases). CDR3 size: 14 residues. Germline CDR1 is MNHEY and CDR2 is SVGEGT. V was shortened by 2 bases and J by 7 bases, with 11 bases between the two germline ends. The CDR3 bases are TGTGCCAGCAGTTACGGGACAAACCACGGGGAGCTGTTTTTT. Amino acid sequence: CASSYGTNHGELFF.

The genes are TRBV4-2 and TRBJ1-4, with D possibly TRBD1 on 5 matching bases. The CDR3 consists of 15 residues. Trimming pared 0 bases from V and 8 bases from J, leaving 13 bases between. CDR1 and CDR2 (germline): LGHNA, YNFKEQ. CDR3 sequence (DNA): TGTGCCAGCAGCCAAGATAGTCTCCGGGGGGAAAAACTGTTTTTT. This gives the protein CASSQDSLRGEKLFF.

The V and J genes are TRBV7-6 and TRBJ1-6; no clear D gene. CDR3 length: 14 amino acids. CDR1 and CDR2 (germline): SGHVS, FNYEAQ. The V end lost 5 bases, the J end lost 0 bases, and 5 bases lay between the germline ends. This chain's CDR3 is CASSGSSYNSPLHF. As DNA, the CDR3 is TGTGCCAGCAGCGGGAGCTCCTATAATTCACCCCTCCACTTT.

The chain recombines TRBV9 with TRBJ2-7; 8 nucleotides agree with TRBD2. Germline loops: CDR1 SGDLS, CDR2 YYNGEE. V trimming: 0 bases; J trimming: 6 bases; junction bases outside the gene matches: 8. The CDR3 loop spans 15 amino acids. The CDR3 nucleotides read TGTGCCAGCAGCGTAGGAAGCGGGAGTAGCTTCGAGCAGTACTTC. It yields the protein CASSVGSGSSFEQYF.

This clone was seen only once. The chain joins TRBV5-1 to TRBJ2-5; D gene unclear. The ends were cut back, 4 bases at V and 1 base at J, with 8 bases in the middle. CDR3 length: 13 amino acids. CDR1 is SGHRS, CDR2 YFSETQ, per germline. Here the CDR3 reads CASSPPRQETQYF. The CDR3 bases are TGCGCCAGCAGCCCCCCCCGCCAAGAGACCCAGTACTTC.

The CDR3: CASSLPKGQGARNQPQHF. The CDR3 nucleotides are TGCGCCAGCTCACTACCCAAAGGGCAGGGGGCGCGAAATCAGCCCCAGCATTTT. J is TRBJ1-5 and V is TRBV10-1; TRBD1 matches 8 bases. CDR1 and CDR2 from the germline V gene are WNHNN and SYGVQD (reference sequence). V was pared by 8 bases and J by 4 bases, with 19 bases of the junction left unmatched. This CDR3 spans 18 amino acids.

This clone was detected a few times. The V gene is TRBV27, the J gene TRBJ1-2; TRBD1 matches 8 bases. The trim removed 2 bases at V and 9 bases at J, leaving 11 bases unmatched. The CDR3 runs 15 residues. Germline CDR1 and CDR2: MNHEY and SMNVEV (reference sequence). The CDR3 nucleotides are TGTGCCAGCAGTTTAAGCTACGACAGGGGAGGCCGCTACACCTTC. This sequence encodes CASSLSYDRGGRYTF.

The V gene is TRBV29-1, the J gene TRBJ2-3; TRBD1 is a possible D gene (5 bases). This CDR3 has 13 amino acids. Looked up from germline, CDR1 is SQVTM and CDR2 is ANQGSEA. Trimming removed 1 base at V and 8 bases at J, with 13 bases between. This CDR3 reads CSVEVRDRSTQYF. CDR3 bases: TGCAGCGTTGAAGTCAGGGATCGTAGTACGCAGTATTTT.

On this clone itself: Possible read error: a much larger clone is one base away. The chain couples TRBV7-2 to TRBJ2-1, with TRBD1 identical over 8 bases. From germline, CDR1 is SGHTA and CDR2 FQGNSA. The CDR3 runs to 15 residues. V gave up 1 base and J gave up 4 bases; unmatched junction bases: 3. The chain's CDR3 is CASSLETGAYNEQFF. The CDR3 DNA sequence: TGTGCCAGCAGCTTAGAGACAGGGGCTTACAATGAGCAGTTCTTC.